Detailed here is one TCR beta chain. Its cognate antigen is unknown. Researchers prepared the TCRbeta library using unique molecular identifiers, the study reports. TCRdb reanalysed the PCR reads using MiXCR and keeps one entry per CDR3 protein. There are 300,000 to 350,000 distinct CDR3 sequences in the sample; roughly 25% occur only once, and approximately 10% lies in the top ten. The V and J ends lost 6 bases and 5 bases respectively, with 19 bases between them. Germline CDR1 and CDR2: KGHSH and LQKENI. CDR3 size: 15 residues. The sample is drawn from a study of T-cell reconstitution after alpha-beta-depleted transplantation in children. General study points: Expanded graft clones, several hundred of them, were reportedly the source of alpha-beta T cells about two months after transplant. A year post-transplant, T-cell counts and diversity derived mostly from newly produced T cells. From surviving recipient T cells and thymic progenitors came the high day-60 TCRbeta diversity observed in some patients.

This clonotype was sampled from a male patient aged 5 to 17 who had a stem cell transplant for acute lymphoblastic leukemia, so the T cells may come from the graft donor. The sample here was PBMCs, mostly from graft donor cells, taken 180 days after TCRalphabeta/CD19-depleted stem cell transplant. This chain connects TRBV18 to TRBJ2-5; maybe TRBD2 (6 bases). The CDR3 region is CASSVQGLPGETQYF. The CDR3 DNA sequence: TGTGCCAGCTCGGTTCAGGGACTGCCGGGGGAGACCCAGTACTTC.